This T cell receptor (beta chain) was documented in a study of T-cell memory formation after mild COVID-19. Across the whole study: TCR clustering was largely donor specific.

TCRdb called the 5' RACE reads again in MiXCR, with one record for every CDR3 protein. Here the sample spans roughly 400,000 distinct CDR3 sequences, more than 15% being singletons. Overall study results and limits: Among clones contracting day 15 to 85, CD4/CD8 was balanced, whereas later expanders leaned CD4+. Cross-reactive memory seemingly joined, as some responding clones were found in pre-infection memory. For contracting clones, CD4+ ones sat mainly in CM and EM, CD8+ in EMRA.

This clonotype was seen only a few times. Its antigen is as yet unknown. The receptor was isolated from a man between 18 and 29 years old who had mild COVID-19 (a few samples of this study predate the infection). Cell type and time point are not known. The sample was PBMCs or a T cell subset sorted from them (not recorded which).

The CDR3 DNA reads TGTGCCAGCAGCCAAGGTCCGGAAAGTAATGAAAAACTGTTTTTT. Translated, it gives CASSQGPESNEKLFF. The rearrangement links TRBV7-8 to TRBJ1-4; D is unresolved. Germline V lookup: CDR1 SGHVS, CDR2 FQNEAQ. The CDR3 sequence is 15 residues long. V lost 5 bases, J lost 4 bases, and 14 bases lay in between.